The clone carrying this T cell receptor beta chain showed up many times. Its antigen is unidentified. The sample originates from a study of cytomegalovirus exposure and HLA in healthy donors. Study results and limitations: The Asian-associated ancestry cluster reportedly had fewer N-insertions than the approximately 700-donor mean in a later analysis.

Among the donors, all were healthy bone marrow donors. Primers: 60 Vbeta forward and 13 Jbeta reverse. Repertoires were generated with immunoSEQ multiplex PCR, while TCRdb's copy carries only in-frame clones and drops some. The sample holds 200,000 to 250,000 clones, roughly 80% seen once. V shed 4 bases and J 7 bases; nucleotides not matched to a gene: 18. The V gene's germline CDR1 is SGHDT and CDR2 YYEEEE. CDR3 length equals 17 residues. The chain has TRBV5-6 and TRBJ1-2, with 8 bases that match TRBD1. The material sequenced was PBMCs. This receptor was identified in a male donor in good health and CMV-seronegative. CDR3 DNA sequence: TGTGCCAGCAGCCCCAACCGGGGGACAGGTTTTGGGAGTGGCTACACCTTC. Protein product: CASSPNRGTGFGSGYTF.